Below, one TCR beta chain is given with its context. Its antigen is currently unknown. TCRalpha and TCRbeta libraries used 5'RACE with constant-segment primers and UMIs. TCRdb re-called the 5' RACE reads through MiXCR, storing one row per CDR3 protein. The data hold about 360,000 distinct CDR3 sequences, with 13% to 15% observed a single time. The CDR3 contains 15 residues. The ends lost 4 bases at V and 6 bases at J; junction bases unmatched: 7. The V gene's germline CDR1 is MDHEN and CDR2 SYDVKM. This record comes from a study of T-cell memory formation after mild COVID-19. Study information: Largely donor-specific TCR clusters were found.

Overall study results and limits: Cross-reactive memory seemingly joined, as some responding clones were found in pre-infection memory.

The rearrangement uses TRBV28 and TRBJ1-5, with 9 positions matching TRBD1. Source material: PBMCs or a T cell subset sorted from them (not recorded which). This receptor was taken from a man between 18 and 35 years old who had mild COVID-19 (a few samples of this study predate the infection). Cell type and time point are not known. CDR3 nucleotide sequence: TGTGCCAGCAGTTCGGACAGGGGAGTCGGTCAGCCCCAGCATTTT. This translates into CASSSDRGVGQPQHF. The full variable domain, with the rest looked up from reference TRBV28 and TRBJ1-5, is DVKVTQSSRYLVKRTGEKVFLECVQDMDHENMFWYRQDPGLGLRLIYFSYDVKMKEKGDIPEGYSVSREKKERFSLILESASTNQTSMYLCASSSDRGVGQPQHFGDGTRLSIL.